The 23 T cell receptor beta chains below all came from one sample that was sequenced in a study of cytomegalovirus exposure and HLA in healthy donors. PCR involved 60 Vbeta and 13 Jbeta primers. The protocol was immunoSEQ multiplex PCR, while the TCRdb copy is restricted to in-frame clones and leaves out a portion. The sample includes some 150,000 clones, around 84% of them seen just once. Sequenced sample: PBMCs. These TCRs come from a man in his fifties or sixties in good health and CMV-seronegative.

The rearrangement uses TRBV12-5 and TRBJ1-1, with 9 positions matching TRBD1. Germline assignment: CDR1 LGHNT and CDR2 FRNRAP. The CDR3 extends over 15 amino acids. The V segment lost 1 base and the J segment 9 bases; nucleotides outside the gene matches: 9. The CDR3 protein is CASGLGGNRGRKAFF. The CDR3 DNA is TGTGCTAGTGGTTTGGGAGGAAACAGGGGGCGGAAAGCTTTCTTT.

The V gene is TRBV11-2, the J gene TRBJ1-1; D ambiguous. This CDR3 contains 14 residues. With 2 bases removed from V and 1 base from J, the gap between germline ends came to 8 bases. CDR1 SGHAT and CDR2 FQNNGV come from the germline V gene. The CDR3 protein is CASSLIPKNTEAFF. CDR3 sequence (DNA): TGTGCCAGCAGCTTAATCCCTAAGAACACTGAAGCTTTCTTT. The variable domain in full, with the rest retrieved from reference TRBV11-2 and TRBJ1-1, is EAGVAQSPRYKIIEKRQSVAFWCNPISGHATLYWYQQILGQGPKLLIQFQNNGVVDDSQLPKDRFSAERLKGVDSTLKIQPAKLEDSAVYLCASSLIPKNTEAFFGQGTRLTVV.

The rearrangement joins TRBV28 to TRBJ2-1; possible D gene TRBD1, 6 bases. Germline-derived CDR1 and CDR2 are MDHEN and SYDVKM. CDR3 length: 14 residues. Trimming removed 6 bases from V and 5 bases from J, with 14 bases in between. CDR3 region: CASSTPGQNNEQFF. The CDR3 bases are TGTGCCAGCAGCACCCCCGGACAGAACAATGAGCAGTTCTTC.

This clone was picked up a small number of times. This chain uses TRBV10-3 with TRBJ2-7; 7 nucleotides align to TRBD1. Unmatched junction bases numbered 5, after V lost 8 bases and J lost 1 base. The length of the CDR3 is 13 residues. The V gene's germline CDR1 is ENHRY and CDR2 SYGVKD. The CDR3 DNA follows: TGTGCCATCCACGGGACAGCTTCCTACGAGCAGTACTTC. Encoded protein: CAIHGTASYEQYF.

The V and J genes are TRBV19 and TRBJ1-4; 10 bases align to TRBD1. V was clipped by 7 bases and J by 6 bases; unmatched bases: 8. This CDR3 contains 15 residues. Germline V gene data show CDR1 as LNHDA and CDR2 as SQIVND (reference sequence). CDR3 in amino acids: CASTRDRGHYEKLFF. Here the CDR3 DNA reads TGTGCCAGTACCAGAGACAGGGGGCATTATGAAAAACTGTTTTTT.

J is TRBJ1-5 and V is TRBV5-6; 10 bases agree with TRBD1. Germline V gives CDR1 SGHDT, CDR2 YYEEEE. The CDR3 contains 19 residues. J gave up 7 bases and V 4 bases, and 20 bases lay outside the gene matches. CDR3: CASSVTGTGASGWLQPQHF. CDR3 in DNA: TGTGCCAGCAGCGTCACCGGGACAGGGGCTTCAGGGTGGTTGCAGCCCCAGCATTTT. Drawing the rest from reference TRBV5-6 and TRBJ1-5, the complete variable domain is DAGVTQSPTHLIKTRGQQVTLRCSPKSGHDTVSWYQQALGQGPQFIFQYYEEEERQRGNFPDRFSGHQFPNYSSELNVNALLLGDSALYLCASSVTGTGASGWLQPQHFGDGTRLSIL.

The V gene is TRBV7-2, the J gene TRBJ2-5; possible D gene TRBD1, 6 bases. Germline values: CDR1 SGHTA, CDR2 FQGNSA. The CDR3 length is 16 residues. The V gene lost 5 bases and the J gene lost 1 base, with 17 bases spanning the gap. The CDR3 DNA is TGTGCCAGCAGCCTCTTTTGGGGGACACCCCAAGAGACCCAGTACTTC. Encoded protein: CASSLFWGTPQETQYF. The full variable domain, in which reference TRBV7-2 and TRBJ2-5 provide the parts outside the CDR3, is GAGVSQSPSNKVTEKGKDVELRCDPISGHTALYWYRQSLGQGLEFLIYFQGNSAPDKSGLPSDRFSAERTGGSVSTLTIQRTQQEDSAVYLCASSLFWGTPQETQYFGPGTRLLVL.

This sequence joins TRBV5-1 and TRBJ1-2; TRBD1 aligns across 8 bases. The CDR3 is 15 amino acids. J lost 7 bases, V lost 0 bases, and 8 bases had no gene match. Germline V gives CDR1 SGHRS, CDR2 YFSETQ. DNA of the CDR3: TGCGCCAGCAGCTTGGATCCCCAGGGGGCAGGTGGCTACACCTTC. Translated: CASSLDPQGAGGYTF.

This chain links TRBV30 with TRBJ2-1; the D is unclear. The CDR3 contains 13 residues. V was cut by 4 bases and J by 7 bases, with 14 bases left in between. CDR1 and CDR2 from the germline V gene are GTSNPN and SVGIG (reference sequence). The CDR3 reads CAWTPANTNEQFF. CDR3 DNA sequence: TGTGCCTGGACCCCCGCGAATACTAATGAGCAGTTCTTC. The full variable domain, with the rest looked up from reference TRBV30 and TRBJ2-1, is SQTIHQWPATLVQPVGSPLSLECTVEGTSNPNLYWYRQAAGRGLQLLFYSVGIGQISSEVPQNLSASRPQDRQFILSSKKLLLSDSGFYLCAWTPANTNEQFFGPGTRLTVL.

The CDR3 loop reads CASSQTGGTQPQHF. The CDR3 nucleotides are TGTGCCAGCTCTCAGACAGGGGGGACTCAGCCCCAGCATTTT. The chain uses TRBV18 and TRBJ1-5; 9 bases fit TRBD1. CDR1 is KGHSH, CDR2 LQKENI, per germline. The length of the CDR3 is 14 residues. Trimming removed 6 bases from V and 6 bases from J; junction bases left unmatched: 6.

This sequence joins TRBV5-6 and TRBJ2-5, with unresolved D. The V end lost 5 bases, the J end lost 5 bases, and 10 bases lay between the germline ends. The CDR3 spans 12 residues. The germline CDR1 and CDR2 sequences are SGHDT and YYEEEE. The CDR3 protein is CASSPHRETQYF. DNA for the CDR3: TGTGCCAGCAGTCCCCATCGGGAGACCCAGTACTTC.

In this sample, this clone turned up once. The V call is TRBV30, the J call TRBJ2-7, with 13 nucleotides matching TRBD2. From germline, CDR1 is GTSNPN and CDR2 SVGIG (reference sequence). This CDR3 is built from 16 residues. V trimming: 2 bases; J trimming: 0 bases; junction bases outside the gene matches: 4. The CDR3 reads CAWSIWTSGSSYEQYF. The CDR3 DNA reads TGTGCCTGGAGTATATGGACTAGCGGGAGCTCCTACGAGCAGTACTTC.

The chain has TRBV19 and TRBJ2-7; 14 nucleotides align to TRBD2. Germline CDR1 and CDR2: LNHDA and SQIVND (reference sequence). V dropped 5 bases and J dropped 2; count of bases not matched to a gene: 11. The CDR3 consists of 18 residues. The CDR3 loop is CASSFPPGTSGRPYEQYF. The DNA of the CDR3 is TGTGCCAGTAGTTTCCCGCCCGGGACTAGCGGGAGACCCTACGAGCAGTACTTC.

V and J are TRBV2 and TRBJ2-3, with D perhaps TRBD2 (5 bases). The CDR3 loop spans 13 amino acids. The germline CDR1 and CDR2 sequences are SNHLY and FYNNEI. The germline V and J ends were trimmed by 7 bases and 1 base, with 9 bases remaining between them. For the CDR3, the DNA is TGTGCCAGCAAAGGACTGCGCACAGATACGCAGTATTTT. Its translation is CASKGLRTDTQYF.

CDR3 coding DNA: TGTGCCAGCTCACCACCGAGGGGGTCCGCCGGGGAGCTGTTTTTT. Residues: CASSPPRGSAGELFF. This chain links TRBV18 with TRBJ2-2, with a weak D call TRBD1 (6 bases). The V gene's germline CDR1 is KGHSH and CDR2 LQKENI. There are 15 residues in the CDR3. V shed 0 bases and J shed 6 bases, with 11 bases lying between them.

This clone was counted a few times. The chain's CDR3 is CASSEVRGQGRDEKLFF. The CDR3 DNA follows: TGTGCCAGCAGTGAAGTTCGAGGACAGGGGAGGGATGAAAAACTGTTTTTT. The V call is TRBV2, the J call TRBJ1-4; TRBD1 matches at 9 bases. Trimming took 1 base from V and 6 from J; bases not matched to a gene: 9. This CDR3 spans 17 amino acids. Per the germline V gene, CDR1 is SNHLY and CDR2 is FYNNEI.

The chain carries TRBV5-1 and TRBJ1-4; no definite D call. The germline V gene encodes CDR1 SGHRS and CDR2 YFSETQ. Trimming removed 4 bases at V and 8 bases at J, with 15 bases between. This CDR3 is built from 14 residues. The CDR3 region is CASSPNAGGEKLFF. The CDR3 DNA sequence: TGCGCCAGCAGCCCGAACGCAGGTGGCGAAAAACTGTTTTTT.

The chain is built from TRBV7-2 and TRBJ1-2, with D perhaps TRBD1 (5 bases). The CDR3 loop spans 14 amino acids. CDR1 and CDR2 (germline): SGHTA, FQGNSA. V was clipped by 1 base and J by 6 bases, with 12 bases between them. For the CDR3, the DNA is TGTGCCAGCAGCTTAGTGGGGGGGACGCATGGCTACACCTTC. Translating it yields CASSLVGGTHGYTF.

The gene calls are TRBV7-9 and TRBJ2-1; a possible D gene is TRBD1 (6 bases). Trimming stripped 6 bases from V and 8 bases from J, with 14 bases between. The CDR3 runs to 13 residues. Germline CDR1 reads SEHNR; CDR2 reads FQNEAQ (reference sequence). In nucleotides, the CDR3 is TGTGCCAGCAGGGCCACAGGGAACGATGAGCAGTTCTTC. Translation: CASRATGNDEQFF.

V is TRBV6-6 and J is TRBJ2-1, with D uncertain. V lost 0 bases and J 7 bases, leaving 10 bases between the germline ends. CDR1 MNHNY and CDR2 SVGAGI come from the germline V gene (reference sequence). CDR3 size: 14 residues. CDR3 amino acids: CASSYSNEWNEQFF. CDR3 DNA: TGTGCCAGCAGTTACTCGAATGAGTGGAATGAGCAGTTCTTC.

The chain recombines TRBV5-6 with TRBJ1-2; TRBD1 agrees at 7 bases. Germline V gives CDR1 SGHDT, CDR2 YYEEEE. The CDR3 has 14 residues. With V trimmed by 5 bases and J by 3 bases, 7 bases remained unmatched. The CDR3 nucleotides are TGTGCCAGCAGACGACAGGGTGGGGACTATGGCTACACCTTC. Its translation is CASRRQGGDYGYTF.

The V gene is TRBV30, the J gene TRBJ1-2; D is possibly TRBD1 (6 bases). Per the germline V gene, CDR1 is GTSNPN and CDR2 is SVGIG (reference sequence). The CDR3 extends over 12 amino acids. V was cut by 4 bases and J by 7 bases, with 13 bases left in between. CDR3 sequence reads: CAWTQGQFGYTF. CDR3 in DNA: TGTGCCTGGACCCAAGGACAGTTTGGCTACACCTTC. Full variable domain (rest looked up from reference TRBV30 and TRBJ1-2): SQTIHQWPATLVQPVGSPLSLECTVEGTSNPNLYWYRQAAGRGLQLLFYSVGIGQISSEVPQNLSASRPQDRQFILSSKKLLLSDSGFYLCAWTQGQFGYTFGSGTRLTVV.

The gene calls are TRBV7-6 and TRBJ1-3; D not certain. CDR1 SGHVS and CDR2 FNYEAQ come from the germline V gene. V was shortened by 5 bases and J by 0 bases, with 11 bases between the two germline ends. The CDR3 contains 15 residues. The chain's CDR3 is CASSRGGSSGNTIYF. CDR3 DNA sequence: TGTGCCAGCAGCCGAGGCGGTAGCTCTGGAAACACCATATATTTT.